This T cell receptor beta chain came from a study of healthy donors' naive CD4 and CD8 T cells. Starting from 500 ng of total RNA, TCR libraries were made with linear amplification. One entry per CDR3 protein, called by TCRdb with MiXCR from the reads. This table holds around 200,000 distinct CDR3 sequences, around three quarters found once. The CDR3 is made up of 12 amino acids. Germline V gene data show CDR1 as SQVTM and CDR2 as ANQGSEA. Deletions cut 3 bases from V and 4 bases from J, with 9 bases between. This sequence was found in a pool of human donors in good health; the sample pools cells from several healthy donors. The chain combines TRBV29-1 with TRBJ1-2; D not resolved. The sequencing sample was made of naive CD4+ and CD8+ T cells sorted from blood, pooled from several donors. CDR3: CSVDLVGYGYTF. The CDR3 DNA sequence: TGCAGCGTTGACCTGGTCGGCTATGGCTACACCTTC.